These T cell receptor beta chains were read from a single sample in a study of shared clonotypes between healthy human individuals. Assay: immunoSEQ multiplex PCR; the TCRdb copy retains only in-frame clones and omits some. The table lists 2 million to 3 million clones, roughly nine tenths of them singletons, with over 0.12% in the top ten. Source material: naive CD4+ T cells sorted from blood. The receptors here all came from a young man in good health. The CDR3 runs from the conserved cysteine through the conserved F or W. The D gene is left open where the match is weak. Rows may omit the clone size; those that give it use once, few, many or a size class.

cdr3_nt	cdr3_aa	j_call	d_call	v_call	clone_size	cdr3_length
TGTGCCTGGAGTGCCCTGCAGAACACTATAGAAGCTTTCTTT	CAWSALQNTIEAFF	TRBJ1-1	.	TRBV30	.	14
TGTGCCAGCTCCAAGGAGTACCAAGAGACCCAGTACTTC	CASSKEYQETQYF	TRBJ2-5	.	TRBV6-1	.	13
TGCGCCAGCAGGCCCGGGACACTAAGCACAGATACGCAGTATTTT	CASRPGTLSTDTQYF	TRBJ2-3	.	TRBV5-1	.	15
TGTGCCTGGAGTGTACACAGGGTGGGAAACACCATATATTTT	CAWSVHRVGNTIYF	TRBJ1-3	.	TRBV30	.	14
TGTGCCTGGAGCCGGGACACATCCTTTTACAATGAGCAGTTCTTC	CAWSRDTSFYNEQFF	TRBJ2-1	.	TRBV30	once	15
TGTGCCAGCAGCTCGCGGGGACTAGCGGGTACAGATACGCAGTATTTT	CASSSRGLAGTDTQYF	TRBJ2-3	TRBD2	TRBV5-4	.	16
TGTGCCAGCAGCTTAGCTGGCGGGGGGGCAGGTGAGCAGTACTTC	CASSLAGGGAGEQYF	TRBJ2-7	TRBD2	TRBV11-2	.	15
TGCGCCAGCAGCCAACTCGCCGGGGGATGGAGTACTGAAAAACTGTTTTTT	CASSQLAGGWSTEKLFF	TRBJ1-4	.	TRBV4-3	.	17
TGTGCCTGGAGTTTAGGGGTTAGAACTGAAGCTTTCTTT	CAWSLGVRTEAFF	TRBJ1-1	.	TRBV30	.	13
TGCGCCAGCAGCGATACCACCCGGGGGGGCACAGATACGCAGTATTTT	CASSDTTRGGTDTQYF	TRBJ2-3	TRBD2	TRBV10-1	once	16
TGTGCCAGCAGAGCACCGGGAATTTGGGAGCAGTACTTC	CASRAPGIWEQYF	TRBJ2-7	.	TRBV6-5	.	13
TGTGCCAGCAGCTCCAGACAGGGCTCTGGGGCCAACGTCCTGACTTTC	CASSSRQGSGANVLTF	TRBJ2-6	TRBD1	TRBV14	.	16
TGTGCCAGCTCACCGAGCGGGACCAACTACGAGCAGTACTTC	CASSPSGTNYEQYF	TRBJ2-7	TRBD2	TRBV18	.	14
TGTGCCAGCAGCCGGGAGGCTAATTGGGAGCAGTACTTC	CASSREANWEQYF	TRBJ2-7	TRBD2	TRBV11-2	.	13
TGTGCCAGCAGTGGGGAGTTGCTCTCCTACAATGAGCAGTTCTTC	CASSGELLSYNEQFF	TRBJ2-1	.	TRBV2	.	15
TGTGCCAGCTCACCACCGAACAGCGGGAAACAAGAGACCCAGTACTTC	CASSPPNSGKQETQYF	TRBJ2-5	TRBD2	TRBV18	.	16
TGTGCCAGCAGCGCAGGGTCGGGGAGCGGTTATACGCAGTATTTT	CASSAGSGSGYTQYF	TRBJ2-3	.	TRBV7-6	.	15
TGCGCCAGCAGCCCCGCCCTAGGCACCGGGGAGCTGTTTTTT	CASSPALGTGELFF	TRBJ2-2	.	TRBV5-1	.	14
TGTGCCAGCAGCTTGAAGGGTGTTTCACCCCTCCACTTT	CASSLKGVSPLHF	TRBJ1-6	.	TRBV5-5	.	13
TGTGCCAGCCGAGGTTCAGGGTTGCGCGAGCAGTACTTC	CASRGSGLREQYF	TRBJ2-7	.	TRBV27	.	13
TGTGCCAGCAGCCAGGGACTCCATAATTCACCCCTCCACTTT	CASSQGLHNSPLHF	TRBJ1-6	.	TRBV6-6	.	14
TGTGCCAGCAGCCAAGGACAGGGGGGTCGGGAGACCCAGTACTTC	CASSQGQGGRETQYF	TRBJ2-5	TRBD1	TRBV7-9	once	15
TGCAGCGGTCACACACCTCAGGGGACGCAGTACTTC	CSGHTPQGTQYF	TRBJ2-7	.	TRBV29-1	.	12
TGTGCCAGCAGCTTGGGGGACAGGGAGGGAGGCTACACCTTC	CASSLGDREGGYTF	TRBJ1-2	TRBD1	TRBV5-6	.	14
TGTGCCAGTATGGATGGGGGCTTAGGCTATGGCTACACCTTC	CASMDGGLGYGYTF	TRBJ1-2	.	TRBV19	once	14
TGTGCCAGCAGCGTAGGTCCAGGGATCACAGATACGCAGTATTTT	CASSVGPGITDTQYF	TRBJ2-3	.	TRBV9	.	15
TGTGCCAGCAGTGGGCAGCAGAACACTGAAGCTTTCTTT	CASSGQQNTEAFF	TRBJ1-1	.	TRBV2	.	13
TGTGCCAGCAGCCCCGGTGGGGGGCGCTCTGGAAACACCATATATTTT	CASSPGGGRSGNTIYF	TRBJ1-3	.	TRBV7-2	.	16
TGTGCCAGCAGCTTGGTAGGCCGAGAAGCCAAAAACATTCAGTACTTC	CASSLVGREAKNIQYF	TRBJ2-4	.	TRBV5-4	.	16
TGTGCCAGCTCACAACGGAAGCCAGGGGCCCAGTACTTC	CASSQRKPGAQYF	TRBJ2-5	.	TRBV18	once	13
TGTGCCAGTAGTAGCGGGCGAGGACCCCGAGGCGAGCAGTACTTC	CASSSGRGPRGEQYF	TRBJ2-7	.	TRBV19	.	15
TGTGCCATCAGTGGGACTAGCCAAGAGACCCAGTACTTC	CAISGTSQETQYF	TRBJ2-5	TRBD2	TRBV10-3	.	13
TGCAGCGTTGTGGTTCGCGGGGGGGCATACGAGCAGTACTTC	CSVVVRGGAYEQYF	TRBJ2-7	TRBD2	TRBV29-1	once	14
TGTGCCAGCAGAGGGGGTGCCACAGATACGCAGTATTTT	CASRGGATDTQYF	TRBJ2-3	.	TRBV5-4	.	13
TGTGCCAGCAGCCAGGACAGTCTAGGGCATTCACCCCTCCACTTT	CASSQDSLGHSPLHF	TRBJ1-6	.	TRBV7-9	.	15
TGCAGTGCTCCTAGGGGATACGAGCAGTACTTC	CSAPRGYEQYF	TRBJ2-7	.	TRBV20-1	.	11
TGTGCCATCAGTGAAGGGACGGTTCACTCTGGAAACACCATATATTTT	CAISEGTVHSGNTIYF	TRBJ1-3	.	TRBV10-3	.	16
TGTGCCAGCAGTGAAATGGACAACCGACCGGGCAATGAGCAGTTCTTC	CASSEMDNRPGNEQFF	TRBJ2-1	.	TRBV2	.	16
TGTGCCAGCAGCCAAAAAAAAGCGGTCATCACAGGGTTCACCTACGAGCAGTACTTC	CASSQKKAVITGFTYEQYF	TRBJ2-7	.	TRBV14	.	19
TGTGCCAGCAGTTACTCAGGGGGTGGCTATGGCTACACCTTC	CASSYSGGGYGYTF	TRBJ1-2	.	TRBV6-6	.	14
TGTGCCAGCAGCTCCACCAGGGAAGAGCAGTACTTC	CASSSTREEQYF	TRBJ2-7	.	TRBV5-6	.	12
TGTGCCACCAGAAGAGGGGGTTTGAACACTGAAGCTTTCTTT	CATRRGGLNTEAFF	TRBJ1-1	.	TRBV6-5	.	14
TGTGCCAGCAGCTTAGGGGACAGGGGCCCTCACACCTTC	CASSLGDRGPHTF	TRBJ1-2	TRBD1	TRBV11-2	.	13
TGTGCCAGTAGCTTTTGGGGACAGGGGACAGCTTTCTTT	CASSFWGQGTAFF	TRBJ1-1	TRBD1	TRBV7-2	.	13
TGTGCCAGCAGTTACACAACCACTTCGTACGGAAACACCATATATTTT	CASSYTTTSYGNTIYF	TRBJ1-3	.	TRBV6-6	.	16
TGTGCCAGCAGTGGACTAGCGGGATCCACCGGGGAGCTGTTTTTT	CASSGLAGSTGELFF	TRBJ2-2	TRBD2	TRBV6-1	.	15